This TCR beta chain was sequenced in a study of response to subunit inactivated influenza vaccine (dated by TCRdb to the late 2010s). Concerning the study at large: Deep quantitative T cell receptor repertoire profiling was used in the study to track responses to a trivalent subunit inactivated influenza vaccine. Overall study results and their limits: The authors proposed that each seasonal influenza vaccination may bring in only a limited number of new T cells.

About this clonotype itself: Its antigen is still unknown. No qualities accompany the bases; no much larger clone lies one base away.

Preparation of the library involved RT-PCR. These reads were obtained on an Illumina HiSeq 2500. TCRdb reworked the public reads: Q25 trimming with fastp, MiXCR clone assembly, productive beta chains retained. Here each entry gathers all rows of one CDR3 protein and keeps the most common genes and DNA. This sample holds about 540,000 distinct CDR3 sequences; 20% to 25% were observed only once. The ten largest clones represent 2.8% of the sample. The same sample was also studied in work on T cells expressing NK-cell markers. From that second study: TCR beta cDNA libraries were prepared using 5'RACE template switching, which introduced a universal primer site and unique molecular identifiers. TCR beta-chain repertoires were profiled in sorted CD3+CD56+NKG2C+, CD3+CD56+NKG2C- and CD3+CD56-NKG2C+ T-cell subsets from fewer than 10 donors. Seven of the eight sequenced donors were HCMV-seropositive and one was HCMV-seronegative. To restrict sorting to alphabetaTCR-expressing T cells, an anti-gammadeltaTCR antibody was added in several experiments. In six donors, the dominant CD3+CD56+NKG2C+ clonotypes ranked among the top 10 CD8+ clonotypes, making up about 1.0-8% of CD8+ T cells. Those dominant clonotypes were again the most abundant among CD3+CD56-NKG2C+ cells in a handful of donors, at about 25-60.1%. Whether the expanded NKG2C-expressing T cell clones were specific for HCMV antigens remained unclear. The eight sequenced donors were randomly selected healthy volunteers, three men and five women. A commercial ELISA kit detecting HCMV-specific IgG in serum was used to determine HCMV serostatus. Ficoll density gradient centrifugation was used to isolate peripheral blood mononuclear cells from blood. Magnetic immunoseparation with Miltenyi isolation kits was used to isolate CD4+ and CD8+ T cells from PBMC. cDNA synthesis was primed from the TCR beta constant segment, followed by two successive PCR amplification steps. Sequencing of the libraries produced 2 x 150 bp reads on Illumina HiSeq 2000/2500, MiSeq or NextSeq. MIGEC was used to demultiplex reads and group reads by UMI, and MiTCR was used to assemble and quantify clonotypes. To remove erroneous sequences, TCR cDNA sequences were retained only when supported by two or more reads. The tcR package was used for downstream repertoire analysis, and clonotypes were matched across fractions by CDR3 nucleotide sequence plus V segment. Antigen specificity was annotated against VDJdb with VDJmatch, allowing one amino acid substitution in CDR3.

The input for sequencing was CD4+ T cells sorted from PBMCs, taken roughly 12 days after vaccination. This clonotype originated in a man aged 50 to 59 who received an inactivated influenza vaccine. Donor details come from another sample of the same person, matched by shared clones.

Read as DNA, the sequence is TGTGCCAGCAGCGTAGACGTTGCCACAGATACGCAGTATTTT. It is translated as CASSVDVATDTQYF. In this chain, TRBV9 is recombined with TRBJ2-3, with no reliable assignment of the D segment. V is clipped by 0 bases and J by 2 bases, and the sequence between their germline boundaries is 7 bases long. CDR1 and CDR2, looked up from the germline V gene, are SGDLS and YYNGEE. The CDR3 has 14 amino acids, counting the end cysteine and phenylalanine. Only the CDR3 part of the read is kept: 42 bases, read in frame from the first base.